This T cell receptor (beta chain) was sequenced for a study of blood T cell repertoires in COVID-19. Libraries were prepared by immunoSEQ multiplex PCR; TCRdb keeps only in-frame clonotypes and omits some of them. The table records around 80,000 clones, over 80% of them present only once. The clonotype originates from a woman older than 75 with acute or convalescent COVID-19. Sample: peripheral blood.

The CDR3 sequence: CASSPQTSYHEQYF. CDR3 nucleotide sequence: TGTGCCAGCAGTCCGCAGACAAGCTACCACGAGCAGTACTTC. This rearrangement joins TRBV7-2 to TRBJ2-7; no clear D gene. V was cut by 6 bases and J by 5 bases, with 17 bases left in between. The CDR3 length is 14 residues. The germline gives CDR1 SGHTA, CDR2 FQGNSA.